This TCR beta chain was found in a study of blood T cell repertoires in COVID-19. Overall study: Samples taken during acute and convalescent COVID-19 were collected in the United States, Italy and Spain. Sample material is recorded as cDNA or gDNA derived from T cells, B-cell-depleted T cells, or PBMCs.

In the authors' workflow: It was from reference gene primer amplification that nucleated cell counts were estimated. Data came from immunoSEQ multiplex PCR; TCRdb stores just in-frame clones and leaves some out. That table is the source of V, J and clone size, and D and trimming were worked out from the DNA. Among 150,000 to 200,000 clones listed, 81% were seen once. Germline loops: CDR1 SGHKS, CDR2 YYEKEE (reference sequence). With 4 bases clipped from V and 2 bases from J, the junction kept 3 bases outside the gene matches. CDR3 length: 14 residues. This clone came up a few times. This chain uses TRBV5-5 with TRBJ2-3, with 8 bases aligning to TRBD1. Sequenced input: peripheral blood. This clonotype was sampled from a man between 60 and 75 years old with active or convalescent COVID-19. The CDR3 coding sequence is TGTGCCAGCAGCACGGGACAGGCCACAGATACGCAGTATTTT. Encoded protein: CASSTGQATDTQYF.